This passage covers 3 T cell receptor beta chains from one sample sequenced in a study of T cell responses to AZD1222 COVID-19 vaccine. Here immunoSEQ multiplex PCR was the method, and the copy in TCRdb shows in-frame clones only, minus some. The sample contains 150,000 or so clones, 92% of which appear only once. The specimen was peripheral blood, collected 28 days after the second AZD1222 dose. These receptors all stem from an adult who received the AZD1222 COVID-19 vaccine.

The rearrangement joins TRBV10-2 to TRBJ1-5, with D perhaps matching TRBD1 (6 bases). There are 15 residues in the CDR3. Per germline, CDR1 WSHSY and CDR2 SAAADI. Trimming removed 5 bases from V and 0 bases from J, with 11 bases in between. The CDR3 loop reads CASSLAGDSNQPQHF. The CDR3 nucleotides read TGCGCCAGCAGTCTGGCAGGGGATAGCAATCAGCCCCAGCATTTT.

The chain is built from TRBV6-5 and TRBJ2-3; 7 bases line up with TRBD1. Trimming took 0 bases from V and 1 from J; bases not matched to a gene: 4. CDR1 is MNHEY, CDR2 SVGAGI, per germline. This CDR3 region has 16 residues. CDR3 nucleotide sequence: TGTGCCAGCAGTTACTCTGAGCAGGGGGGCACAGATACGCAGTATTTT. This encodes CASSYSEQGGTDTQYF.

The CDR3 DNA follows: TGTGCCAGCAATAGGCGGGAGACGGACACCGGGGAGCTGTTTTTT. This gives the protein CASNRRETDTGELFF. This chain joins TRBV7-9 and TRBJ2-2; 7 bases agree with TRBD2. Per the germline V gene, CDR1 is SEHNR and CDR2 is FQNEAQ (reference sequence). The CDR3 covers 15 residues. Unmatched junction bases numbered 8, after V lost 7 bases and J lost 3 bases.